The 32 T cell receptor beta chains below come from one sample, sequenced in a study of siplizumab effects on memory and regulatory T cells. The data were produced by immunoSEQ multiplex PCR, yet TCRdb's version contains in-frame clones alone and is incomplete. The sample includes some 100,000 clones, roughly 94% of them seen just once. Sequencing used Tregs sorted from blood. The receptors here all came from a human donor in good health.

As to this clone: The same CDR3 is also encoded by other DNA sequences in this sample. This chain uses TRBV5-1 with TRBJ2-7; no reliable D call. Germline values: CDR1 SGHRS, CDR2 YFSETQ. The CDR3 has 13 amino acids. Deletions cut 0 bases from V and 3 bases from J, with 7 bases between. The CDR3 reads CASSLGRNYEQYF. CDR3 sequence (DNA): TGCGCCAGCAGCTTGGGCAGGAACTACGAGCAGTACTTC.

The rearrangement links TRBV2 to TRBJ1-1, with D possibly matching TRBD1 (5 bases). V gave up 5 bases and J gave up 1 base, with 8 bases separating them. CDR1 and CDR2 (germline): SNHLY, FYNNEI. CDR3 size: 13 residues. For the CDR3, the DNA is TGTGCCAGCAGTATAACAGGGAACACTGAAGCTTTCTTT. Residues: CASSITGNTEAFF. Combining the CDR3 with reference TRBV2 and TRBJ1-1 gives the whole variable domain EPEVTQTPSHQVTQMGQEVILRCVPISNHLYFYWYRQILGQKVEFLVSFYNNEISEKSEIFDDQFSVERPDGSNFTLKIRSTKLEDSAMYFCASSITGNTEAFFGQGTRLTVV.

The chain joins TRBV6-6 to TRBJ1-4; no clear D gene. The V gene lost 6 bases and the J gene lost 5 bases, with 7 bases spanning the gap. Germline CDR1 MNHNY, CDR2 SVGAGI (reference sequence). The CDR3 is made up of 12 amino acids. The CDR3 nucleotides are TGTGCCAGCAGGAGGACCAATGAAAAACTGTTTTTT. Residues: CASRRTNEKLFF.

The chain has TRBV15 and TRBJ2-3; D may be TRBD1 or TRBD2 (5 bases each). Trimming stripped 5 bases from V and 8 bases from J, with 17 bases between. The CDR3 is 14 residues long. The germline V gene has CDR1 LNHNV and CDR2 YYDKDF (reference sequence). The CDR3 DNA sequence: TGTGCCACCAGCCCCCGCTATTCCGGGGCTACGCAGTATTTT. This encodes CATSPRYSGATQYF.

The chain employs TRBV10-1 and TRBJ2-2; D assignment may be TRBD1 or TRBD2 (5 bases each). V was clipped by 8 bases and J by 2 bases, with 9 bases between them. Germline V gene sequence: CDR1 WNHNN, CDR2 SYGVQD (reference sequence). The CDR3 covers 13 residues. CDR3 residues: CASSGPNTGELFF. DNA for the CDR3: TGCGCCAGCTCGGGACCTAACACCGGGGAGCTGTTTTTT.

In DNA, the CDR3 is TGCGCCAGCAGCCCGCACCTAGATACGCAGTATTTT. This translates into CASSPHLDTQYF. The chain is built from TRBV5-1 and TRBJ2-3, with D uncertain. The germline CDR1 and CDR2 sequences are SGHRS and YFSETQ. This CDR3 has 12 residues. V lost 4 bases and J lost 5, with 8 bases in between.

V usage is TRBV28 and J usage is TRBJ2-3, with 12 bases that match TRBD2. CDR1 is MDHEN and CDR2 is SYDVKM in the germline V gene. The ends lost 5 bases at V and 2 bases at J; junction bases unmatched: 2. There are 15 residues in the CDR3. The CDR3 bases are TGTGCCAGCAGTCCTAGCGGGAGGGCCACAGATACGCAGTATTTT. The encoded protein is CASSPSGRATDTQYF.

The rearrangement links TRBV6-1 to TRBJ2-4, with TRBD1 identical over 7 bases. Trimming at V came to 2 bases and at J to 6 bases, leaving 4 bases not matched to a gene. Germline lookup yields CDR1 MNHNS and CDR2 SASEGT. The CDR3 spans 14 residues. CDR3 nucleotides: TGTGCCAGCAGTGAATTTTGGACAGGAAACATTCAGTACTTC. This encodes CASSEFWTGNIQYF.

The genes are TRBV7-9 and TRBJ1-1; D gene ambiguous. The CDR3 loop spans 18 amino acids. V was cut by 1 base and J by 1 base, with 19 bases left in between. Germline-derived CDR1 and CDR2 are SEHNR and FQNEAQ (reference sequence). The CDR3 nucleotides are TGTGCCAGCAGCTTAGGAGGACGGTACGTCCCTCAGAACACTGAAGCTTTCTTT. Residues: CASSLGGRYVPQNTEAFF.

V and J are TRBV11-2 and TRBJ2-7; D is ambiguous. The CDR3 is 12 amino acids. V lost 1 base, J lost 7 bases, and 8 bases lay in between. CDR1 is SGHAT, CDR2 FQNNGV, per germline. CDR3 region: CASSLVSFEQYF. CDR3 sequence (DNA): TGTGCCAGCAGCTTAGTGTCGTTTGAGCAGTACTTC.

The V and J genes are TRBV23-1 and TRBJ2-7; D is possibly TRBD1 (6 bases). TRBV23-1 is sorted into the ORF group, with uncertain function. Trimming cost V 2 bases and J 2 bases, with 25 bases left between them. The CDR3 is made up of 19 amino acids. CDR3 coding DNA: TGCGCCAGCAGTCAAACCTTTGGAGACGGACAGCCTTTAGCCTACGAGCAGTACTTC. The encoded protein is CASSQTFGDGQPLAYEQYF.

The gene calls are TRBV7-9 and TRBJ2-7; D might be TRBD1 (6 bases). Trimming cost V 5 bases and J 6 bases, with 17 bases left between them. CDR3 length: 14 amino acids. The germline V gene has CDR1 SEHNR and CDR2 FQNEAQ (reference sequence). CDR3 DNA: TGTGCCAGCAGCCCGCACAGGGTCACTGTCGAGCAGTACTTC. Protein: CASSPHRVTVEQYF.

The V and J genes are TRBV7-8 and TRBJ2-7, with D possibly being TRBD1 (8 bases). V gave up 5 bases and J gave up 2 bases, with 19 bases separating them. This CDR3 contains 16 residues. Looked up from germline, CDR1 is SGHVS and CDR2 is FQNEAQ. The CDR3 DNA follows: TGTGCCAGCAGCCGCACGACAACAGGGGGGGCCTACGAGCAGTACTTC. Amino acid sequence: CASSRTTTGGAYEQYF.

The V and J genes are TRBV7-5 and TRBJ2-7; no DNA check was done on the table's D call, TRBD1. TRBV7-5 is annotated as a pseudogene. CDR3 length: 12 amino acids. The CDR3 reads CVRSSDSYEQYF. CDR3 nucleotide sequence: TGTGTCAGAAGCTCGGACAGTTACGAGCAGTACTTC.

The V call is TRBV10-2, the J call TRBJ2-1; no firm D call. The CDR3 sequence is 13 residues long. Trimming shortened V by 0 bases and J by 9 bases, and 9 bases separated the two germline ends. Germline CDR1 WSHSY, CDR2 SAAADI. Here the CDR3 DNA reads TGCGCCAGCAGTGAGTCCTCACACGGTGAGCAGTTCTTC. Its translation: CASSESSHGEQFF.

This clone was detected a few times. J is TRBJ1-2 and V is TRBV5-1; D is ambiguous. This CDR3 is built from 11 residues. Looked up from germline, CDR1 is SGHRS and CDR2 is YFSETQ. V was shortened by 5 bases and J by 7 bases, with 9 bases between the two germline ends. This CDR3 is CASRREGGYTF. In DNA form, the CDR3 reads TGCGCCAGCAGAAGAGAAGGTGGCTACACCTTC.

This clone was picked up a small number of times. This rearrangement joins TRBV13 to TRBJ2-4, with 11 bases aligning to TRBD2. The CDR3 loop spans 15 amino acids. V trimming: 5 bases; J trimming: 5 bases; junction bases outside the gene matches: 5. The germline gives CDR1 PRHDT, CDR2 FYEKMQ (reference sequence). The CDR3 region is CASSVGLAEQNIQYF. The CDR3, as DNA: TGTGCCAGCAGCGTGGGACTAGCGGAGCAAAACATTCAGTACTTC.

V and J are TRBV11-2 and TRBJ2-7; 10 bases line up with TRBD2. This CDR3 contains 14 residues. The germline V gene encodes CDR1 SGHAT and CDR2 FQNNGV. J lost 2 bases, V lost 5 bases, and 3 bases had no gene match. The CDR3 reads CASSPTSGTYEQYF. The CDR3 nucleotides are TGTGCCAGCAGCCCTACTAGCGGGACCTACGAGCAGTACTTC. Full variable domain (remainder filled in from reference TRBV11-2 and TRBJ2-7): EAGVAQSPRYKIIEKRQSVAFWCNPISGHATLYWYQQILGQGPKLLIQFQNNGVVDDSQLPKDRFSAERLKGVDSTLKIQPAKLEDSAVYLCASSPTSGTYEQYFGPGTRLTVT.

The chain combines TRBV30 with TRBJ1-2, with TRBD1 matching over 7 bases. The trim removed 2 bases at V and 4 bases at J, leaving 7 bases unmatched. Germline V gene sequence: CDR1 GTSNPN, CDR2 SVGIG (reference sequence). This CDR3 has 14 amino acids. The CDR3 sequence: CAWSRQGRSYGYTF. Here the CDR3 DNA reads TGTGCCTGGAGTCGACAGGGCCGGAGCTATGGCTACACCTTC.

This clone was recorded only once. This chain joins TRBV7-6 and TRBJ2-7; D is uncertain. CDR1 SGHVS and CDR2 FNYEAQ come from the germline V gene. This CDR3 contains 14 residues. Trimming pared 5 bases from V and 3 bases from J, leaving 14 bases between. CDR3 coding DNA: TGTGCCAGCAGCCCCCTCTCCATATTCTACGAGCAGTACTTC. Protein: CASSPLSIFYEQYF. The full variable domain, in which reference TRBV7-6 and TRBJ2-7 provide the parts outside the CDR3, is GAGVSQSPRYKVTKRGQDVALRCDPISGHVSLYWYRQALGQGPEFLTYFNYEAQQDKSGLPNDRFSAERPEGSISTLTIQRTEQRDSAMYRCASSPLSIFYEQYFGPGTRLTVT.

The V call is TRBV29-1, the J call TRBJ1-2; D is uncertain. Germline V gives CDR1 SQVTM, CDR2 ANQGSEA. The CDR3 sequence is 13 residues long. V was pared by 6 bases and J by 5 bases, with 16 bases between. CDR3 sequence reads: CSVAPSVSYGYTF. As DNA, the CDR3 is TGCAGCGTGGCCCCGTCGGTCTCATATGGCTACACCTTC. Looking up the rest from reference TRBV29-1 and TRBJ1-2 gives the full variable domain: SAVISQKPSRDICQRGTSLTIQCQVDSQVTMMFWYRQQPGQSLTLIATANQGSEATYESGFVIDKFPISRPNLTFSTLTVSNMSPEDSSIYLCSVAPSVSYGYTFGSGTRLTVV.

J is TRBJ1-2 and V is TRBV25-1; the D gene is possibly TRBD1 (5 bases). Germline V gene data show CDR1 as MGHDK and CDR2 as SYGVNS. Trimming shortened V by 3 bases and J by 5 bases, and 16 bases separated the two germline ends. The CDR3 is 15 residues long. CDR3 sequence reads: CASSETHPGRYGYTF. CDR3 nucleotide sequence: TGTGCCAGCAGTGAGACCCACCCAGGGAGATATGGCTACACCTTC.

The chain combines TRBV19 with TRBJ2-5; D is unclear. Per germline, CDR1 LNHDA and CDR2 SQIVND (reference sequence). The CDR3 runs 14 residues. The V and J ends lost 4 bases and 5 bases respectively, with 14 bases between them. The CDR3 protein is CASSTQQLGETQYF. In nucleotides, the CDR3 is TGTGCCAGTAGTACTCAACAGCTCGGGGAGACCCAGTACTTC. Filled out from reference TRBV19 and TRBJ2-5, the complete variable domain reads DGGITQSPKYLFRKEGQNVTLSCEQNLNHDAMYWYRQDPGQGLRLIYYSQIVNDFQKGDIAEGYSVSREKKESFPLTVTSAQKNPTAFYLCASSTQQLGETQYFGPGTRLLVL.

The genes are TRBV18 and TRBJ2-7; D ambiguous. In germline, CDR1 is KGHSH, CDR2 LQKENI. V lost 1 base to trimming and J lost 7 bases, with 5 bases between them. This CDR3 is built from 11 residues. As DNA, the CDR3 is TGTGCCAGCTCACCACTCGTAGAGCAGTACTTC. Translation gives CASSPLVEQYF.

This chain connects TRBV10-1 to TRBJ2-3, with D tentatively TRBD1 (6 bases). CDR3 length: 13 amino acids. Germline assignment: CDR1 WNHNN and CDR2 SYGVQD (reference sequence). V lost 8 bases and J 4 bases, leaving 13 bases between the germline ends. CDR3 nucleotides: TGCGCCAGCGGTCAGGGGTACCCAGATACGCAGTATTTT. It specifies CASGQGYPDTQYF.

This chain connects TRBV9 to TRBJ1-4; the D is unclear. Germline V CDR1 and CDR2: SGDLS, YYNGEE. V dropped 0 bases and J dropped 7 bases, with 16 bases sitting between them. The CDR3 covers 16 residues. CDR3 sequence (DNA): TGTGCCAGCAGCGTAGGTTTGAGGAGGGCAGGTGAAAAACTGTTTTTT. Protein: CASSVGLRRAGEKLFF.

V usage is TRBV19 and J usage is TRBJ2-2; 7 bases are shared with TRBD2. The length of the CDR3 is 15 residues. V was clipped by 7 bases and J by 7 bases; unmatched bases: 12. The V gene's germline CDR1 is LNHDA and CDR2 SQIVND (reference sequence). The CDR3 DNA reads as TGTGCCAGTAAGGTTCGCGGGAGTCGCGGCGGGGAGCTGTTTTTT. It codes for CASKVRGSRGGELFF.

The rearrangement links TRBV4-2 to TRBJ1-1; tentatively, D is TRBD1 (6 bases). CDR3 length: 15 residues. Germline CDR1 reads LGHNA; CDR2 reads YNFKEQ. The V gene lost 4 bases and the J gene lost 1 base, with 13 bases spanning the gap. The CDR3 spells CASSPSDRSNTEAFF. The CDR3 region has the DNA TGTGCCAGCAGCCCCTCGGACAGATCGAACACTGAAGCTTTCTTT.

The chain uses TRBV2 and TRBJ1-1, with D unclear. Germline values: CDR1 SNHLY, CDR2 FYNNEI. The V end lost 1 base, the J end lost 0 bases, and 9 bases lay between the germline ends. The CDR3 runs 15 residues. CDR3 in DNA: TGTGCCAGCAGTGAAGGGGATCGGTTGAACACTGAAGCTTTCTTT. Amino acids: CASSEGDRLNTEAFF.

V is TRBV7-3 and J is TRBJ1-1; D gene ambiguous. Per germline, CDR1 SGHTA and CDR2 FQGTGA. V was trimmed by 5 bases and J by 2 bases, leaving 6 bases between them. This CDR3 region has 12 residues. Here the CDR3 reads CASSNQNTEAFF. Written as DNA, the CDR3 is TGTGCCAGCAGCAACCAAAACACTGAAGCTTTCTTT.

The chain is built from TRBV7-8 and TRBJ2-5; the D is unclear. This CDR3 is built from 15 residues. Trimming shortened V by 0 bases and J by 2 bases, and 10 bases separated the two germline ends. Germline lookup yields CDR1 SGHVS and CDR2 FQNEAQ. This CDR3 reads CASSLATFSQETQYF. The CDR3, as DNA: TGTGCCAGCAGCTTAGCGACGTTCTCGCAAGAGACCCAGTACTTC.

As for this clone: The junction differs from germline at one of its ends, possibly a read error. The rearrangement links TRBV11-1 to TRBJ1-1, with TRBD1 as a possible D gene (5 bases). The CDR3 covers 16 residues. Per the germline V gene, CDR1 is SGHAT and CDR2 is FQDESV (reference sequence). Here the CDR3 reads CASSLGTYPLNAEAFF. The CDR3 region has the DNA TGTGCCAGCAGCTTAGGGACATACCCCTTGAACGCTGAAGCTTTCTTT.